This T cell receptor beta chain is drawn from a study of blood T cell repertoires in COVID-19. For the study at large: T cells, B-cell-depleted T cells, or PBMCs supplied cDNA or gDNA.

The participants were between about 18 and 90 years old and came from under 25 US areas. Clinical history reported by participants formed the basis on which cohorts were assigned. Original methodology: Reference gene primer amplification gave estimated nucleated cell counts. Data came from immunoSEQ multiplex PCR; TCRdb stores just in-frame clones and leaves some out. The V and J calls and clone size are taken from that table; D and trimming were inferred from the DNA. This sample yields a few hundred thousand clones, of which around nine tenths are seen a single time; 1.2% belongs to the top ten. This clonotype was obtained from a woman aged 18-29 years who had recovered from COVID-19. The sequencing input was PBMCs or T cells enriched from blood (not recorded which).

The CDR3 sequence: CASSVIQGSPLANQPQHF. Written as DNA, the CDR3 is TGTGCCAGTAGTGTAATACAGGGTTCCCCCTTAGCAAATCAGCCCCAGCATTTT. This chain connects TRBV19 to TRBJ1-5; D is possibly TRBD1 (6 bases). CDR3 length: 18 residues. Germline V CDR1 and CDR2: LNHDA, SQIVND (reference sequence). Trimming pared 5 bases from V and 4 bases from J, leaving 24 bases between.